What follows describes a single TCR beta chain. Its antigen is still unknown. This record belongs to a study of OX40 agonist ivuxolimab in advanced cancers. Study-wide findings and caveats: A proportion of nonresponders additionally exhibited low normalized T-cell clonal expansion.

Sequenced by immunoSEQ multiplex PCR; TCRdb stores in-frame clones only, minus some. The sample lists 57,000 or so clones, 65% to 90% seen once, with 0.85% to 0.95% in the top ten. Patients were ineligible given autoimmune disease history or systemic immunosuppression. This sequence originates from an adult with an advanced solid tumor such as melanoma, head and neck, liver or kidney cancer. The sequencing here drew on CD4+ or CD8+ T cells sorted from blood, taken in a trial of the OX40 agonist ivuxolimab.

The CDR3: CASSLAKIFRRDSSTDTQYF. CDR3 in DNA: TGTGCCAGCAGCTTAGCGAAAATTTTCCGACGGGACTCTAGCACAGATACGCAGTATTTT. V usage is TRBV7-6 and J usage is TRBJ2-3; tentative D call: TRBD2 (6 bases). CDR3 size: 20 residues. From germline, CDR1 is SGHVS and CDR2 FNYEAQ. V was shortened by 0 bases and J by 0 bases, with 22 bases between the two germline ends.